This is a list of T cell receptor beta chains from one sample in a study of T cells in Graves' hyperthyroidism and ophthalmopathy. TCRdb reanalysed the multiplex PCR reads using MiXCR and keeps one entry per CDR3 protein. This sample has a few hundred thousand distinct CDR3 sequences; around 42% occur once, and the top ten carry around 7.7%. The sequencing input was peripheral blood or thyroid tissue (not recorded which). The receptors originated from a woman younger than 30 with Graves' hyperthyroidism. CDR3s include the opening cysteine and the closing phenylalanine or tryptophan. A D gene is named only where the DNA matches it firmly. Some rows have no size entry. The others give once, few or many, or a class for an expanded clone.

. | many | TRBJ1-4 | TRBV12-5 | CASGPEPDEGEKLFF | TGTGCTAGTGGTCCCGAGCCAGACGAGGGGGAAAAACTGTTTTTT
. | few | TRBJ2-5 | TRBV29-1 | CSVDERRETQYF | TGCAGCGTTGACGAAAGAAGAGAGACCCAGTACTTC
TRBD2 | few | TRBJ2-2 | TRBV19 | CASTLLAGLGELFF | TGTGCCAGTACCCTACTAGCGGGGCTGGGGGAGCTGTTTTTT
. | many | TRBJ1-2 | TRBV7-6 | CASSLRGSYGYTF | TGTGCCAGCAGCTTAAGGGGTTCCTATGGCTACACCTTC
. | many | TRBJ2-1 | TRBV29-1 | CSVVGTGGNEQFF | TGCAGCGTTGTGGGGACTGGGGGCAATGAGCAGTTCTTC
. | few | TRBJ2-4 | TRBV24-1 | CATSDRQVGAKNIQYF | TGTGCCACCAGTGATAGACAGGTAGGGGCCAAAAACATTCAGTACTTC
. | . | TRBJ1-6 | TRBV9 | CASSHDGSPLHF | TGTGCCAGCAGCCACGATGGGTCACCCCTCCACTTT
. | . | TRBJ2-1 | TRBV5-1 | CASSFGGAEQFF | TGCGCCAGCAGCTTTGGGGGAGCTGAGCAGTTCTTC
TRBD1 | many | TRBJ1-1 | TRBV2 | CASSAQLMGQTEAFF | TGTGCCAGCAGTGCACAGCTTATGGGACAGACTGAAGCTTTCTTT
TRBD1 | . | TRBJ2-2 | TRBV5-1 | CAGSFGTGVNTGELFF | TGCGCCGGCAGCTTCGGGACAGGGGTTAACACCGGGGAGCTGTTTTTT
. | . | TRBJ1-4 | TRBV10-3 | CAITQRTNEKLFF | TGTGCCATCACTCAACGGACCAATGAAAAACTGTTTTTT
. | many | TRBJ2-5 | TRBV20-1 | CSAQVIQETQYF | TGCAGTGCCCAGGTTATCCAAGAGACCCAGTACTTC
. | . | TRBJ2-5 | TRBV2 | CASSEQGPWGTQYF | TGTGCCAGCAGTGAACAGGGGCCGTGGGGAACCCAGTACTTC
. | . | TRBJ2-5 | TRBV7-2 | CASSATEGQPQYF | TGTGCCAGCAGCGCCACCGAGGGTCAGCCCCAGTACTTC
. | . | TRBJ2-3 | TRBV7-2 | CASSKTVTDTQYF | TGTGCCAGCAGCAAAACAGTCACAGATACGCAGTATTTT
. | . | TRBJ2-1 | TRBV12-3/TRBV12-4 | CASRNNNEQFF | TGTGCCAGCAGAAACAACAATGAGCAGTTCTTC
. | . | TRBJ1-6 | TRBV5-1 | CASSYVGGDNSPLHF | TGCGCCAGCAGCTACGTGGGAGGGGATAATTCACCCCTCCACTTT
TRBD1 | . | TRBJ1-2 | TRBV3-1 | CASSQGTGGPYGYTF | TGTGCCAGCAGCCAGGGGACAGGGGGCCCCTATGGCTACACCTTC
TRBD1 | many | TRBJ1-1 | TRBV7-8 | CASSGSGGDTEAFF | TGTGCCAGCAGCGGATCAGGGGGAGACACTGAAGCTTTCTTT
. | many | TRBJ2-5 | TRBV4-2 | CASSRRAQETQYF | TGTGCCAGCAGCCGTAGGGCGCAAGAGACCCAGTACTTC
TRBD2 | . | TRBJ2-7 | TRBV29-1 | CSVSGGGRASEQYF | TGCAGCGTTAGTGGTGGCGGGAGGGCCAGCGAGCAGTACTTC
. | many | TRBJ1-1 | TRBV20-1 | CSGGTNTEAFF | TGCAGTGGGGGTACGAACACTGAAGCTTTCTTT
. | many | TRBJ1-2 | TRBV3-1 | CASSQDPLANYGYTF | TGTGCCAGCAGCCAAGATCCTCTAGCTAACTATGGCTACACCTTC
. | few | TRBJ1-2 | TRBV6-1 | CASKPGPNYGYTF | TGTGCCAGCAAGCCGGGCCCTAACTATGGCTACACCTTC
TRBD1 | . | TRBJ1-6 | TRBV7-2 | CARALGQGRRSPLHF | TGTGCTAGAGCCTTGGGACAGGGGAGACGGTCACCCCTCCACTTT
. | . | TRBJ1-1 | TRBV19 | CASSLGLAGTAFF | TGTGCCAGTAGCCTCGGACTAGCGGGGACAGCTTTCTTT
TRBD1 | . | TRBJ2-1 | TRBV10-3 | CAISESWGTGGGEQFF | TGTGCCATCAGTGAGTCGTGGGGGACAGGAGGCGGTGAGCAGTTCTTC
. | . | TRBJ1-1 | TRBV19 | CASSMSFGSGAEAFF | TGTGCCAGTAGTATGTCGTTCGGGAGTGGGGCTGAAGCTTTCTTT
. | many | TRBJ1-5 | TRBV6-2/TRBV6-3 | CASSSDSDQPQHF | TGTGCCAGCAGTTCCGACAGCGATCAGCCCCAGCATTTT
TRBD2 | . | TRBJ2-7 | TRBV12-3/TRBV12-4 | CASSSSLAGSLGQYF | TGTGCCAGCAGTTCGTCACTAGCGGGGTCTTTAGGGCAGTACTTC
. | many | TRBJ2-7 | TRBV7-6 | CASTPSVQGHEQYF | TGTGCCAGCACCCCCTCGGTCCAGGGCCACGAGCAGTACTTC
TRBD2 | . | TRBJ2-3 | TRBV9 | CASSASGGDLRGTQYF | TGTGCCAGCAGCGCCAGCGGGGGGGACCTAAGGGGTACGCAGTATTTT
TRBD1 | . | TRBJ1-6 | TRBV7-9 | CASSRPGTGTNSPLHF | TGTGCCAGCAGCCGTCCCGGGACAGGGACCAATTCACCCCTCCACTTT
. | . | TRBJ1-1 | TRBV20-1 | CSALSWEGGTEAFF | TGCAGTGCTCTAAGTTGGGAGGGAGGTACTGAAGCTTTCTTT
. | . | TRBJ1-2 | TRBV29-1 | CSVGQGGIGYTF | TGCAGCGTTGGGCAGGGCGGGATTGGCTACACCTTC
. | . | TRBJ1-1 | TRBV9 | CASSVGVGTEAFF | TGTGCCAGCAGCGTAGGGGTAGGCACTGAAGCTTTCTTT
. | few | TRBJ2-3 | TRBV9 | CASSVEDASPGDTQYF | TGTGCCAGCAGCGTAGAGGACGCCTCCCCGGGAGATACGCAGTATTTT
. | many | TRBJ1-3 | TRBV13 | CASSLDRTGNTIYF | TGTGCCAGCAGCTTAGACAGGACTGGAAACACCATATATTTT
. | . | TRBJ2-5 | TRBV10-3 | CAISYTRGRTNF | TGTGCCATCAGTTATACAAGGGGACGGACGAACTTC
. | many | TRBJ1-2 | TRBV3-1 | CASSQAGQAGNGYTF | TGTGCCAGCAGCCAAGCTGGGCAGGCGGGAAATGGCTACACCTTC
. | . | TRBJ1-2 | TRBV19 | CASRQEGLRGYTF | TGTGCCAGTAGACAGGAGGGACTACGAGGCTACACCTTC
. | . | TRBJ2-1 | TRBV7-6 | CASSLRVDEQFF | TGTGCCAGCAGCTTAAGGGTCGATGAGCAGTTCTTC
TRBD1 | . | TRBJ2-7 | TRBV27 | CASSSSGGLTYEQYF | TGTGCCAGCAGTTCCTCAGGGGGTCTCACCTACGAGCAGTACTTC
TRBD1 | . | TRBJ1-4 | TRBV2 | CARDRDKDEKLFF | TGTGCTAGGGACAGGGACAAGGATGAAAAACTGTTTTTT
TRBD1 | many | TRBJ1-4 | TRBV29-1 | CSVERWDRGREKLFF | TGCAGCGTCGAAAGATGGGACAGGGGGCGTGAAAAACTGTTTTTT
. | many | TRBJ2-7 | TRBV12-3/TRBV12-4 | CASSLTESSYEQYF | TGTGCCAGCAGTTTGACGGAAAGCTCCTACGAGCAGTACTTC
. | few | TRBJ2-5 | TRBV30 | CAWSSGFGETQYF | TGTGCCTGGAGTTCAGGGTTTGGAGAGACCCAGTACTTC
. | . | TRBJ2-7 | TRBV18 | CASSPGRAHEQYF | TGTGCCAGCTCACCAGGTAGAGCCCACGAGCAGTACTTC